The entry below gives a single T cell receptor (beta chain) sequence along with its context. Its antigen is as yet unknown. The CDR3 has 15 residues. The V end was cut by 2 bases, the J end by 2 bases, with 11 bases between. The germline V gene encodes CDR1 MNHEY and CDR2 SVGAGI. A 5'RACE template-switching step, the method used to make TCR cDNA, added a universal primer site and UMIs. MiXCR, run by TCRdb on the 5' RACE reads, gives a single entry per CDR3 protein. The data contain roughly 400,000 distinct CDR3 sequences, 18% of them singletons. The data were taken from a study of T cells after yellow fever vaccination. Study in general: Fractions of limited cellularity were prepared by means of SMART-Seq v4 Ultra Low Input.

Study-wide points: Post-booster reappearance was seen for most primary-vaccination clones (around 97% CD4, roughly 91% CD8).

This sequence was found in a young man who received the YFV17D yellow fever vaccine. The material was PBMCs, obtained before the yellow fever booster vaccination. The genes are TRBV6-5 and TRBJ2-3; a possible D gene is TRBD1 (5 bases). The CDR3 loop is CASSYSQGPTDTQYF. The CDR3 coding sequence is TGTGCCAGCAGTTACAGCCAGGGCCCCACAGATACGCAGTATTTT.